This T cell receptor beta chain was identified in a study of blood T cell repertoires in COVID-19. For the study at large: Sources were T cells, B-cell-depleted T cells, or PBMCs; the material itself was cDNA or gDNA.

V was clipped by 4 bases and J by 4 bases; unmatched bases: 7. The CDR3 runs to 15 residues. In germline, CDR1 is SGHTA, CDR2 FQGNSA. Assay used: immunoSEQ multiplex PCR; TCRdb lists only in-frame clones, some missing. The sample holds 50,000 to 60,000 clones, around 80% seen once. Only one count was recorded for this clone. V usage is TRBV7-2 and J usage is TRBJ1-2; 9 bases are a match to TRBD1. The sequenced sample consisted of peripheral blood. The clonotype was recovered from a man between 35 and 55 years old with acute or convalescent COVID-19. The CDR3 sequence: CASSSTGGWAYGYTF. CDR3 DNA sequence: TGTGCCAGCAGCTCCACAGGGGGCTGGGCCTATGGCTACACCTTC.